This T cell receptor (beta chain) stems from a study of cytomegalovirus exposure and HLA in healthy donors. Whole-study findings and limits: Three chains tied to CMV proved CMV antigen-specific in vitro. Previous analysis showed most TCR beta V segments were productive about 90% or about 30% of the time. With later analysis, a missense DCLRE1C variant became linked to TCR beta V- and J-gene trimming.

The CDR3 is 15 amino acids. Germline V gene data show CDR1 as WSHSY and CDR2 as SAAADI. The V gene lost 7 bases and the J gene lost 0 bases, with 13 bases spanning the gap. Both 60 Vbeta primers and 13 Jbeta primers went into the PCR. This table comes from immunoSEQ multiplex PCR, and its TCRdb copy is limited to in-frame clones, with some not included. Counted here are 160,000 or so clones, about 85% occurring once; the ten biggest clones make up approximately 6.7%. Remarks on this clone: The antigen remains unidentified.

The clonotype comes from a male donor in good health and CMV-seropositive. This chain connects TRBV10-2 to TRBJ1-5; D gene ambiguous. The sequenced material came from PBMCs. As DNA, the CDR3 is TGCGCCAGCAACGAGGGCGCCTATAGCAATCAGCCCCAGCATTTT. Translating it yields CASNEGAYSNQPQHF.